Sequencing of this TCR beta chain was carried out in a study of patients and donors after allogeneic stem cell transplantation. Between the trimmed V and J ends, which lost 5 bases and 0 bases, there was a span of 11 bases. The CDR3 has 13 amino acids. CDR1 and CDR2 from the germline V gene are SQVTM and ANQGSEA. MiXCR, applied by TCRdb to the RT-PCR reads, yields one record per CDR3 protein. The data contain 37,000 or so distinct CDR3 sequences, about 31% of them singletons. This receptor was identified in a human donor who was either an allogeneic HSCT recipient or a stem cell or donor lymphocyte infusion donor (not recorded which). It is not recorded whose cells these are; they may come from a transplant donor. The sample was blood, either unsorted or a sorted T cell fraction (not recorded which). The chain joins TRBV29-1 to TRBJ2-7, with D possibly being TRBD1 (6 bases). CDR3 sequence (DNA): TGCAGCGTTATTACAGGGAGCTCCTACGAGCAGTACTTC. Its protein is CSVITGSSYEQYF.